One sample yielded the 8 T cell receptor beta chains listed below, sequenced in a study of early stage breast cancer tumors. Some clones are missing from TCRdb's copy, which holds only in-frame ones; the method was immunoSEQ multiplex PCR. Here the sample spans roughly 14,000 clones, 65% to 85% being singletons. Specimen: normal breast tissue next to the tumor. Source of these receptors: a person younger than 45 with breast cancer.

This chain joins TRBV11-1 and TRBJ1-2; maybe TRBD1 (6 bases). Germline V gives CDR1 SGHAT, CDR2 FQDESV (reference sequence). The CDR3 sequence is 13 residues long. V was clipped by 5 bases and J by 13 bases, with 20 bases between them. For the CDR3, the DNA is TGTGCCAGCAGCCCCCCCCCGGGGGGGGCTGCCACCTTC. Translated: CASSPPPGGAATF.

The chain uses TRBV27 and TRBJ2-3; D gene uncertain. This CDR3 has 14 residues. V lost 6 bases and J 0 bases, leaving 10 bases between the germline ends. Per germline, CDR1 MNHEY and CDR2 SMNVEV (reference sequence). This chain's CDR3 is CASRDIISTDTQYF. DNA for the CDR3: TGTGCCAGCAGAGACATTATTAGCACAGATACGCAGTATTTT.

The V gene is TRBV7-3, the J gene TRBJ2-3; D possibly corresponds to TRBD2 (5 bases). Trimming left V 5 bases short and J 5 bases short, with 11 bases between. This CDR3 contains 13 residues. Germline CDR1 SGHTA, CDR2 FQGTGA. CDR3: CASSLSSGDTQYF. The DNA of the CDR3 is TGTGCCAGCAGCCTCTCGAGCGGAGATACGCAGTATTTT.

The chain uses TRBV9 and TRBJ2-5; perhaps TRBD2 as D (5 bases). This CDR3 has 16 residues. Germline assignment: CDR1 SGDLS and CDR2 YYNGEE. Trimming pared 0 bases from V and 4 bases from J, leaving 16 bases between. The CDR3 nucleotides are TGTGCCAGCAGCGTAGACGGGGTTAGATTGCGAGAGACCCAGTACTTC. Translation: CASSVDGVRLRETQYF.

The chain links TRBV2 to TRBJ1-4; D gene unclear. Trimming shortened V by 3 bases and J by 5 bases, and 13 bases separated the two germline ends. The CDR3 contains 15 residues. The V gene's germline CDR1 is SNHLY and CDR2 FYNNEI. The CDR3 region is CASSEGARQNEKLFF. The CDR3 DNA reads TGTGCCAGCAGTGAGGGAGCCAGGCAGAATGAAAAACTGTTTTTT. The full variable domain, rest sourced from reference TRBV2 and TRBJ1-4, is EPEVTQTPSHQVTQMGQEVILRCVPISNHLYFYWYRQILGQKVEFLVSFYNNEISEKSEIFDDQFSVERPDGSNFTLKIRSTKLEDSAMYFCASSEGARQNEKLFFGSGTQLSVL.

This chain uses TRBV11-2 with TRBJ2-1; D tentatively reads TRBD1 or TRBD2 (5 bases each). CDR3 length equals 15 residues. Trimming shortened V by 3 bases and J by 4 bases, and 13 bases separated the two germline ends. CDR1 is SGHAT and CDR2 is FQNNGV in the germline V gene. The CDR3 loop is CASSLGTGPYNEQFF. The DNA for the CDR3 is TGTGCCAGCAGCTTGGGGACGGGACCTTACAATGAGCAGTTCTTC.

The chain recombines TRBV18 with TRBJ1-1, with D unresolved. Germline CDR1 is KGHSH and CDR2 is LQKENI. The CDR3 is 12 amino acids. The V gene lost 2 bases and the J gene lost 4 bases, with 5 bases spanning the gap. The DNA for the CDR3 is TGTGCCAGCTCACCAATGACCACTGAAGCTTTCTTT. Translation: CASSPMTTEAFF.

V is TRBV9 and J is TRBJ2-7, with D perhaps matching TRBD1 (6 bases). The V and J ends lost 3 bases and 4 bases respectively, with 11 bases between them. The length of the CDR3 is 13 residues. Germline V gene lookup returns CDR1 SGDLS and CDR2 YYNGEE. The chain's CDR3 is CASSGGQPYEQYF. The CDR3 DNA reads TGTGCCAGCAGCGGGGGACAACCGTACGAGCAGTACTTC.